The 6 T cell receptor beta chains given below trace back to one sample, sequenced in a study of blood T cell repertoires in COVID-19. Measured with immunoSEQ multiplex PCR; TCRdb has only the in-frame clones, and not every one. In the table there are about 220,000 clones, roughly 85% of which are singletons. Sequenced sample: PBMCs or T cells enriched from blood (not recorded which). The receptors were sampled from a woman aged 40 to 49 who had been exposed to COVID-19.

The chain uses TRBV4-1 and TRBJ1-4, with 8 bases aligning to TRBD1. The CDR3 has 15 residues. V lost 0 bases, J lost 3 bases, and 0 bases stayed unmatched. Germline V gene data show CDR1 as MGHRA and CDR2 as YSYEKL. Written as DNA, the CDR3 is TGCGCCAGCAGCCAAGACAGGGGGCCTAATGAAAAACTGTTTTTT. Protein product: CASSQDRGPNEKLFF.

This chain connects TRBV19 to TRBJ1-2; TRBD1 agrees at 7 bases. Trimming cost V 5 bases and J 10 bases; bases outside gene matches: 7. This CDR3 is 12 amino acids long. CDR1 and CDR2 (germline): LNHDA, SQIVND (reference sequence). CDR3 residues: CASSRAGGDYTF. CDR3 nucleotide sequence: TGTGCCAGTAGTCGGGCAGGGGGTGACTACACCTTC.

The CDR3 reads CASSPRTSEPDTQYF. CDR3 in DNA: TGTGCCAGCAGCCCCCGGACTAGCGAACCAGATACGCAGTATTTT. The rearrangement joins TRBV7-3 to TRBJ2-3; TRBD2 aligns across 9 bases. The CDR3 length is 15 residues. Per the germline V gene, CDR1 is SGHTA and CDR2 is FQGTGA. V lost 5 bases and J lost 4; bases outside the gene matches: 7. Looking up the rest from reference TRBV7-3 and TRBJ2-3 gives the full variable domain: GAGVSQTPSNKVTEKGKYVELRCDPISGHTALYWYRQSLGQGPEFLIYFQGTGAADDSGLPNDRFFAVRPEGSVSTLKIQRTERGDSAVYLCASSPRTSEPDTQYFGPGTRLTVL.

V usage is TRBV5-1 and J usage is TRBJ1-6; no definite D call. Looked up from germline, CDR1 is SGHRS and CDR2 is YFSETQ. V was shortened by 5 bases and J by 3 bases, with 6 bases between the two germline ends. This CDR3 comprises 13 residues. The CDR3 region is CASRQNYNSPLHF. DNA of the CDR3: TGCGCCAGCAGACAGAACTATAATTCACCCCTCCACTTT.

The V and J genes are TRBV27 and TRBJ1-1; D call uncertain. Germline V gene data show CDR1 as MNHEY and CDR2 as SMNVEV (reference sequence). V lost 2 bases and J 4 bases, leaving 8 bases between the germline ends. CDR3 length: 13 amino acids. The CDR3 bases are TGTGCCAGCAGTTTAATACTTGGCACTGAAGCTTTCTTT. This gives the protein CASSLILGTEAFF.

The CDR3 coding sequence is TGTGCCAGCAGGGCTGGACAGTTCAACAATCAGCCCCAGCATTTT. Residues: CASRAGQFNNQPQHF. The chain couples TRBV2 to TRBJ1-5; perhaps TRBD1 as D (6 bases). CDR3 length: 15 residues. Trimming removed 6 bases at V and 3 bases at J, with 15 bases between. Germline loops: CDR1 SNHLY, CDR2 FYNNEI. The variable domain in full, with the rest retrieved from reference TRBV2 and TRBJ1-5, is EPEVTQTPSHQVTQMGQEVILRCVPISNHLYFYWYRQILGQKVEFLVSFYNNEISEKSEIFDDQFSVERPDGSNFTLKIRSTKLEDSAMYFCASRAGQFNNQPQHFGDGTRLSIL.